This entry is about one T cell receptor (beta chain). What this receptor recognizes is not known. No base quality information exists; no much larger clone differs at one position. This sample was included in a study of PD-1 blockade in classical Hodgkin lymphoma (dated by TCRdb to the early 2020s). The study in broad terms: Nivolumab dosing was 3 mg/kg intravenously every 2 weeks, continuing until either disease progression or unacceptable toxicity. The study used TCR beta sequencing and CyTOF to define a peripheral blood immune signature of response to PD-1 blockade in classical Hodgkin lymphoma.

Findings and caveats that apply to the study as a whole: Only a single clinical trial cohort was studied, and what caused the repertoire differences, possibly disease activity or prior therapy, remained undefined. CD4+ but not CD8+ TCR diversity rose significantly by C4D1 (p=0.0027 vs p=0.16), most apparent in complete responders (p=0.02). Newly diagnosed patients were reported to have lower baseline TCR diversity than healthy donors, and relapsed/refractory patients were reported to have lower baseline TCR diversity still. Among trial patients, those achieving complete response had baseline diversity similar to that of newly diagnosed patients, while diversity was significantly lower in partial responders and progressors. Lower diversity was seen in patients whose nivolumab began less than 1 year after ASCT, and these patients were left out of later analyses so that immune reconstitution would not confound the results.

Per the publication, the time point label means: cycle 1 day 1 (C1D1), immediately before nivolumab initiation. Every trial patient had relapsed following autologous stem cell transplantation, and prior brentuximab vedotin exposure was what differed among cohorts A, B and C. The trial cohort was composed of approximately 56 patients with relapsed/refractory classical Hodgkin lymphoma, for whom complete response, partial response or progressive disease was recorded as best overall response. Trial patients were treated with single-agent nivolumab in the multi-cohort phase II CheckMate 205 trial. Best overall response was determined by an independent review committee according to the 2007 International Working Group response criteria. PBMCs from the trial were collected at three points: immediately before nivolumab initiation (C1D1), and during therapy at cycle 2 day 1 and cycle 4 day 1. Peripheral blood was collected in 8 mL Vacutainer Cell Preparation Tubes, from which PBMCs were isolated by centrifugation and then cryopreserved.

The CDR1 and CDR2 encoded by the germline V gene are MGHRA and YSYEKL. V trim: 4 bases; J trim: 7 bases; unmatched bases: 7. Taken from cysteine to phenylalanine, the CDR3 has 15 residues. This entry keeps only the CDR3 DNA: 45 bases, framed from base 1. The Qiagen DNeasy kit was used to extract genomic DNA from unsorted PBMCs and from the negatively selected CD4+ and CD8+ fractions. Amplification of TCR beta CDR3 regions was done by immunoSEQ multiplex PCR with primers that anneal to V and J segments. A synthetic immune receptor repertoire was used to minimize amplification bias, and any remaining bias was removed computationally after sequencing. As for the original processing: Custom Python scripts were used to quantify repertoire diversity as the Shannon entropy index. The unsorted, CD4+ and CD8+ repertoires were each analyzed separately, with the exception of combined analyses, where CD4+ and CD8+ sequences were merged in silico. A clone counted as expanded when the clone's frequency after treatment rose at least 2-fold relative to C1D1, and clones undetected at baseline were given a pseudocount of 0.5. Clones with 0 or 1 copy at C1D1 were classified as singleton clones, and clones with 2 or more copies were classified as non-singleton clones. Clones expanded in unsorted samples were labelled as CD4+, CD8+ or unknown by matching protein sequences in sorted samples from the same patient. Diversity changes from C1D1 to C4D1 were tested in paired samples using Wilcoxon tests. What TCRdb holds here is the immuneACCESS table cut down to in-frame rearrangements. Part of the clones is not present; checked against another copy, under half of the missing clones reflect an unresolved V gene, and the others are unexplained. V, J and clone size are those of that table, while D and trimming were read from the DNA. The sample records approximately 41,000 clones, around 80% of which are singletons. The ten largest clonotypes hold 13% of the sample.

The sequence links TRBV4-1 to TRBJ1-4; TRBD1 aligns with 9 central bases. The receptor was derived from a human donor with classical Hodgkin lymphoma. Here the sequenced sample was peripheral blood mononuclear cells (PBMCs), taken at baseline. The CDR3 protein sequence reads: CASSLFTGGFEKLFF. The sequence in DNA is TGCGCCAGCAGCCTGTTCACAGGGGGCTTTGAAAAACTGTTTTTT.